One sample yielded the 27 T cell receptor beta chains listed below, sequenced in a study of blood T cell repertoires in COVID-19. Data came from immunoSEQ multiplex PCR; TCRdb stores just in-frame clones and leaves some out. In the table there are about 400,000 clones, under 90% of which are singletons. Sequencing was carried out using PBMCs or T cells enriched from blood (not recorded which). The receptors were gathered from a woman aged 30 to 39 who had recovered from COVID-19.

This rearrangement joins TRBV10-3 to TRBJ1-3; TRBD1 aligns across 8 bases. J lost 2 bases, V lost 2 bases, and 5 bases had no gene match. The CDR3 runs 16 residues. The germline V gene has CDR1 ENHRY and CDR2 SYGVKD. The CDR3 loop is CAISEQTGVAGNTIYF. The DNA of the CDR3 is TGTGCCATCAGTGAGCAGACAGGGGTGGCTGGAAACACCATATATTTT.

The CDR3 loop is CASRKKLTSGDNTGELFF. CDR3 bases: TGTGCCAGTAGGAAAAAACTAACTAGCGGGGACAACACCGGGGAGCTGTTTTTT. This sequence joins TRBV19 and TRBJ2-2; 10 bases are shared with TRBD2. The CDR3 is 18 amino acids. J gave up 2 bases and V 6 bases, and 12 bases lay outside the gene matches. CDR1 is LNHDA and CDR2 is SQIVND in the germline V gene (reference sequence). The full variable domain, completed using reference TRBV19 and TRBJ2-2, is DGGITQSPKYLFRKEGQNVTLSCEQNLNHDAMYWYRQDPGQGLRLIYYSQIVNDFQKGDIAEGYSVSREKKESFPLTVTSAQKNPTAFYLCASRKKLTSGDNTGELFFGEGSRLTVL.

The chain recombines TRBV7-3 with TRBJ2-6, with D maybe TRBD2 (6 bases). Germline V gene sequence: CDR1 SGHTA, CDR2 FQGTGA. The CDR3 sequence is 16 residues long. V lost 5 bases, J lost 2 bases, and 13 bases lay in between. CDR3: CASSHRSGAGANVLTF. The CDR3 DNA reads as TGTGCCAGCAGCCATCGGTCGGGGGCTGGGGCCAACGTCCTGACTTTC.

The chain couples TRBV19 to TRBJ1-5; D unresolved. CDR1 and CDR2 from the germline V gene are LNHDA and SQIVND (reference sequence). V lost 7 bases, J lost 1 base, and 14 bases lay in between. This CDR3 contains 15 residues. In DNA, the CDR3 is TGTGCCAGTATGAGCTGGGAGACAAGCAATCAGCCCCAGCATTTT. Translated, it gives CASMSWETSNQPQHF.

CDR3 coding DNA: TGCAGCGTACTAGCGGGGGGAGCCTACGAGCAGTACTTC. The encoded protein is CSVLAGGAYEQYF. The chain couples TRBV29-1 to TRBJ2-7; 12 positions agree with TRBD2. Losses at the gene ends were 6 bases for V and 2 bases for J; bases not matched to a gene: 2. The CDR3 runs to 13 residues. Germline CDR1 is SQVTM and CDR2 is ANQGSEA.

This chain links TRBV7-2 with TRBJ1-3; TRBD1 aligns across 7 bases. The germline V gene has CDR1 SGHTA and CDR2 FQGNSA. The V segment lost 5 bases and the J segment 5 bases; nucleotides outside the gene matches: 9. The CDR3 runs to 15 residues. Here the CDR3 DNA reads TGTGCCAGCAGCGGACGTGAGGGGGCAAGAAACACCATATATTTT. This sequence encodes CASSGREGARNTIYF.

This rearrangement joins TRBV6-5 to TRBJ1-1, with D hard to call. This CDR3 contains 14 residues. With 7 bases removed from V and 5 bases from J, the gap between germline ends came to 17 bases. Germline V lookup: CDR1 MNHEY, CDR2 SVGAGI. The CDR3 region is CASKFRGRGTEAFF. CDR3 coding DNA: TGTGCCAGCAAATTCAGAGGGCGAGGAACTGAAGCTTTCTTT.

In nucleotides, the CDR3 is TGTGCCAGCAGTGTTGGGAGGGAGCAGTACTTC. As protein: CASSVGREQYF. The chain links TRBV25-1 to TRBJ2-7; perhaps TRBD2 as D (6 bases). CDR1 and CDR2 from the germline V gene are MGHDK and SYGVNS. This CDR3 contains 11 residues. V was trimmed by 4 bases and J by 7 bases, leaving 8 bases between them.

Here the CDR3 reads CASSLWGSISYEQYF. The CDR3 DNA follows: TGTGCCAGCAGTTTATGGGGCAGTATCTCCTACGAGCAGTACTTC. This chain connects TRBV28 to TRBJ2-7; D is unresolved. This CDR3 comprises 15 residues. The V end lost 0 bases, the J end lost 0 bases, and 9 bases lay between the germline ends. Germline V CDR1 and CDR2: MDHEN, SYDVKM. Drawing the rest from reference TRBV28 and TRBJ2-7, the complete variable domain is DVKVTQSSRYLVKRTGEKVFLECVQDMDHENMFWYRQDPGLGLRLIYFSYDVKMKEKGDIPEGYSVSREKKERFSLILESASTNQTSMYLCASSLWGSISYEQYFGPGTRLTVT.

The chain recombines TRBV27 with TRBJ2-7, with 9 bases identical to TRBD1. V was clipped by 4 bases and J by 2 bases; unmatched bases: 6. Germline CDR1 is MNHEY and CDR2 is SMNVEV (reference sequence). There are 15 residues in the CDR3. CDR3 residues: CASSSTRQGAYEQYF. The CDR3 DNA reads TGTGCCAGCAGTTCAACGCGACAGGGGGCCTACGAGCAGTACTTC.

The chain has TRBV11-3 and TRBJ2-7; D is unclear. Germline values: CDR1 SGHNT, CDR2 YENEEA. This CDR3 contains 14 residues. V was shortened by 3 bases and J by 3 bases, with 12 bases between the two germline ends. The CDR3 sequence: CASSFSSPHYEQYF. For the CDR3, the DNA is TGTGCCAGCAGCTTTTCCAGTCCCCACTACGAGCAGTACTTC. The full variable domain, completed using reference TRBV11-3 and TRBJ2-7, is EAGVVQSPRYKIIEKKQPVAFWCNPISGHNTLYWYLQNLGQGPELLIRYENEEAVDDSQLPKDRFSAERLKGVDSTLKIQPAELGDSAVYLCASSFSSPHYEQYFGPGTRLTVT.

Turning to this clone: Other nucleotide sequences in the sample specify the same CDR3. The gene calls are TRBV30 and TRBJ1-2; no definite D call. Per germline, CDR1 GTSNPN and CDR2 SVGIG (reference sequence). There are 11 residues in the CDR3. V lost 0 bases to trimming and J lost 7 bases, with 6 bases between them. The CDR3 protein is CAWSVLRGYTF. CDR3 sequence (DNA): TGTGCCTGGAGTGTCTTGCGTGGCTACACCTTC.

The chain couples TRBV30 to TRBJ1-6, with D possibly being TRBD1 (6 bases). The CDR3 is 13 amino acids. V lost 3 bases and J 12 bases, leaving 15 bases between the germline ends. CDR1 GTSNPN and CDR2 SVGIG come from the germline V gene (reference sequence). The CDR3 protein is CAWRPGGAGPLHF. DNA for the CDR3: TGTGCCTGGAGGCCGGGGGGGGCGGGACCCCTCCACTTT.

This chain uses TRBV19 with TRBJ1-1; 8 nucleotides match TRBD1. The CDR3 is made up of 14 amino acids. Germline V CDR1 and CDR2: LNHDA, SQIVND (reference sequence). Trimming cost V 9 bases and J 0 bases; bases outside gene matches: 6. CDR3 bases: TGTGCCAGCTTGGGACAGGCGATGAACACTGAAGCTTTCTTT. Translating it yields CASLGQAMNTEAFF.

The CDR3 DNA follows: TGTGCCAGCACCCACGGAGGGGGCGCGGGTAATTCACCCCTCCACTTT. Translation: CASTHGGGAGNSPLHF. This rearrangement joins TRBV27 to TRBJ1-6; 7 bases agree with TRBD1. CDR3 length: 16 residues. Trimming cost V 7 bases and J 6 bases; bases outside gene matches: 12. Per germline, CDR1 MNHEY and CDR2 SMNVEV (reference sequence).

The chain couples TRBV19 to TRBJ1-4, with D perhaps matching TRBD1 (5 bases). From germline, CDR1 is LNHDA and CDR2 SQIVND (reference sequence). V was trimmed by 5 bases and J by 8 bases, leaving 18 bases between them. This CDR3 is built from 15 residues. The CDR3 region has the DNA TGTGCCAGTAGTCATGCGACGACCAAGGGGGAAAAACTGTTTTTT. This sequence encodes CASSHATTKGEKLFF.

The chain joins TRBV5-4 to TRBJ2-5; perhaps TRBD2 as D (7 bases). Germline loops: CDR1 SGHNT, CDR2 YYREEE (reference sequence). The V gene lost 3 bases and the J gene lost 2 bases, with 17 bases spanning the gap. The CDR3 consists of 16 residues. The DNA for the CDR3 is TGTGCCAGCAGCTACGCCGGGGCGGGGGCACAAGAGACCCAGTACTTC. This encodes CASSYAGAGAQETQYF.

In this sample, this clone turned up a few times. The chain is built from TRBV28 and TRBJ1-1; D is uncertain. Germline V gene sequence: CDR1 MDHEN, CDR2 SYDVKM. This CDR3 spans 12 amino acids. Trimming left V 6 bases short and J 2 bases short, with 7 bases between. CDR3 coding DNA: TGTGCCAGCAGCTCAGATAACACTGAAGCTTTCTTT. Protein sequence: CASSSDNTEAFF.

J is TRBJ2-3 and V is TRBV5-6; D is unclear. Trimming removed 2 bases at V and 6 bases at J, with 10 bases between. The CDR3 is made up of 13 amino acids. Germline V gene sequence: CDR1 SGHDT, CDR2 YYEEEE. The CDR3 region is CASSFLSVDTQYF. CDR3 bases: TGTGCCAGCAGCTTTCTGTCGGTGGATACGCAGTATTTT.

J is TRBJ1-2 and V is TRBV5-6; D may be TRBD1 (5 bases). V lost 4 bases, J lost 6 bases, and 19 bases lay in between. This CDR3 contains 15 residues. The germline CDR1 and CDR2 sequences are SGHDT and YYEEEE. For the CDR3, the DNA is TGTGCCAGCAGCCCATCCGGGGGGGTTTCGGATGGCTACACCTTC. It is translated as CASSPSGGVSDGYTF.

The chain is built from TRBV6-5 and TRBJ1-5; D gene unclear. V was shortened by 5 bases and J by 0 bases, with 8 bases between the two germline ends. Germline V gene lookup returns CDR1 MNHEY and CDR2 SVGAGI. The CDR3 covers 14 residues. CDR3 sequence reads: CASSNKNSNQPQHF. DNA for the CDR3: TGTGCCAGCAGTAACAAAAATAGCAATCAGCCCCAGCATTTT.

The chain is built from TRBV27 and TRBJ1-6, with 7 bases lining up with TRBD1. V trimming: 6 bases; J trimming: 0 bases; junction bases outside the gene matches: 11. Germline CDR1 is MNHEY and CDR2 is SMNVEV (reference sequence). The CDR3 extends over 18 amino acids. In nucleotides, the CDR3 is TGTGCCAGCAGACTAGAACCGGGACAGAGCTCCTATAATTCACCCCTCCACTTT. It yields the protein CASRLEPGQSSYNSPLHF.

The CDR3 spells CASSLVQGSYGYTF. The CDR3 coding sequence is TGCGCCAGCAGCTTGGTACAGGGCAGCTATGGCTACACCTTC. This sequence joins TRBV5-1 and TRBJ1-2; maybe TRBD1 (6 bases). V was pared by 0 bases and J by 4 bases, with 10 bases between. This CDR3 is built from 14 residues. Per the germline V gene, CDR1 is SGHRS and CDR2 is YFSETQ.

The V and J genes are TRBV15 and TRBJ1-4, with D possibly being TRBD1 (6 bases). V was clipped by 5 bases and J by 4 bases, with 14 bases between them. The CDR3 runs to 15 residues. The V gene's germline CDR1 is LNHNV and CDR2 YYDKDF (reference sequence). The CDR3 here is CATSSGGGRNEKLFF. The CDR3 DNA reads as TGTGCCACCAGCTCCGGGGGGGGGCGTAATGAAAAACTGTTTTTT.

This chain uses TRBV7-2 with TRBJ2-5; TRBD2 matches at 10 bases. With V trimmed by 3 bases and J by 4 bases, 5 bases remained unmatched. This CDR3 has 15 residues. The germline CDR1 and CDR2 sequences are SGHTA and FQGNSA. The CDR3 sequence: CASSFLAGVGETQYF. In nucleotides, the CDR3 is TGTGCCAGCAGCTTTCTAGCGGGGGTGGGAGAGACCCAGTACTTC.

The chain couples TRBV5-1 to TRBJ2-1; TRBD1 aligns across 8 bases. V was pared by 4 bases and J by 6 bases, with 15 bases of the junction left unmatched. Germline-derived CDR1 and CDR2 are SGHRS and YFSETQ. The CDR3 spans 17 residues. The CDR3 DNA sequence: TGCGCCAGCAGCCAGACCCCCGGACAGGGCGAAGGCAATGAGCAGTTCTTC. Protein sequence: CASSQTPGQGEGNEQFF.

The V call is TRBV2, the J call TRBJ1-4, with D maybe TRBD1 (5 bases). The CDR3 consists of 16 residues. V lost 3 bases to trimming and J lost 0 bases, with 11 bases between them. From germline, CDR1 is SNHLY and CDR2 FYNNEI. CDR3 residues: CASSDPGIATNEKLFF. The CDR3 DNA follows: TGTGCCAGCAGTGACCCAGGGATAGCAACTAATGAAAAACTGTTTTTT.